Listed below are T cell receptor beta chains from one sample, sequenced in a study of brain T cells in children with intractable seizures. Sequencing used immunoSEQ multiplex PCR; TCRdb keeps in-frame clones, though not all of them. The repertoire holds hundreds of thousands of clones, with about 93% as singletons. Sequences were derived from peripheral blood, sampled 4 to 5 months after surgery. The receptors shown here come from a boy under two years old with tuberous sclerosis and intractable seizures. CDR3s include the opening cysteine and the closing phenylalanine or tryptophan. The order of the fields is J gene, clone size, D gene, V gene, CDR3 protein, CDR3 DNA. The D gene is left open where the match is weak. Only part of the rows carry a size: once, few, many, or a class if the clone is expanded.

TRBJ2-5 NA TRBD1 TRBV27 CASRKDRVEQETQYF TGTGCCAGCAGAAAGGACAGGGTGGAGCAAGAGACCCAGTACTTC
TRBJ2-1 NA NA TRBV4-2 CASSQDQGIDYNEQFF TGTGCCAGCAGCCAAGACCAGGGGATTGACTACAATGAACAGTTCTTC
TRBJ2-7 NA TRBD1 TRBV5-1 CASSLLGQDTYEQYF TGCGCCAGCAGCTTGCTGGGACAGGATACCTACGAGCAGTACTTC
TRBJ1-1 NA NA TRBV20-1 CRATDGTEAFF TGCAGAGCCACGGATGGCACTGAAGCTTTCTTT
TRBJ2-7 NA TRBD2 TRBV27 CASSPDSGTSGYEQYF TGTGCCAGCAGCCCAGACTCCGGGACTAGCGGCTACGAGCAGTACTTC
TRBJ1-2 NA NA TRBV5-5 CASSSTGYGYTF TGTGCCAGCAGCTCAACTGGCTATGGCTACACCTTC
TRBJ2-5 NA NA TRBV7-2 CASSLEAADQYF TGTGCCAGCAGCTTAGAGGCGGCCGACCAGTACTTC
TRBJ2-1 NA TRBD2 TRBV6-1 CASSEAATSGRVEQFF TGTGCCAGCAGTGAAGCTGCGACTAGCGGGAGGGTTGAGCAGTTCTTC
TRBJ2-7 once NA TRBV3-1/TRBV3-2 CASSQDLLTRGWSEQYF TGTGCCAGCAGCCAAGATCTCTTGACTAGGGGCTGGTCGGAGCAGTACTTC
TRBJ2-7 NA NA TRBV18 CASSPMQDTGEQYF TGTGCCAGCTCACCAATGCAGGACACGGGCGAGCAGTACTTC
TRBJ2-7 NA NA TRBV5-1 CASSLEDTYEQYF TGCGCCAGCAGCTTGGAAGATACCTACGAGCAGTACTTC
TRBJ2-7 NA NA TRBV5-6 CASSFLVAEQYF TGTGCCAGCAGCTTTCTAGTTGCCGAGCAGTACTTC
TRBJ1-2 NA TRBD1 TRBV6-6 CASSFRDREGYTF TGTGCCAGCAGTTTCCGGGACAGGGAGGGCTACACCTTC
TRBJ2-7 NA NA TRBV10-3 CAISELGYYEQYF TGTGCCATCAGTGAGTTAGGGTACTACGAGCAGTACTTC
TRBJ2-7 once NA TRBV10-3 CASGDRAYEQYF TGTGCCAGCGGGGACAGAGCCTACGAGCAGTACTTC
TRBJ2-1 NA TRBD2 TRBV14 CASSQREGPYNEQFF TGTGCCAGCAGCCAACGGGAGGGACCCTACAATGAGCAGTTCTTC
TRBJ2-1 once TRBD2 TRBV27 CASSSLTRTSGGAGYNEQFF TGTGCCAGCAGTTCCCTCACCCGGACTAGCGGGGGGGCGGGGTACAATGAGCAGTTCTTC
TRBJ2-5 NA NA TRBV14 CASSHLQETQYF TGTGCCAGCAGCCATCTTCAAGAGACCCAGTACTTC
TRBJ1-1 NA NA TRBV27 CASSLLHNPNTEAFF TGTGCCAGCAGTTTACTGCACAACCCTAACACTGAAGCTTTCTTT
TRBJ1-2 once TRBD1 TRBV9 CASSAMAPPGQGADGYTF TGTGCCAGCAGCGCTATGGCCCCCCCTGGACAGGGGGCGGATGGCTACACCTTC
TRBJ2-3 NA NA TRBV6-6 CASSLGLSTDTQYF TGTGCCAGCAGTTTGGGACTGAGCACAGATACGCAGTATTTT
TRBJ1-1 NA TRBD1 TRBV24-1 CATSGTGNTEAFF TGTGCCACCAGCGGGACAGGGAACACTGAAGCTTTCTTT
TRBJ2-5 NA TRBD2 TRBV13 CASSLDGRAQETQYF TGTGCCAGCAGCTTAGACGGGAGGGCCCAAGAGACCCAGTACTTC
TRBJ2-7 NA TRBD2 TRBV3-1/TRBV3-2 CASRASGGSTYEQYF TGTGCCAGCAGGGCTAGCGGGGGGTCTACCTACGAGCAGTACTTC
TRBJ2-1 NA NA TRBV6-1 CASSGPGKTWHNEQFF TGTGCCAGCAGTGGCCCAGGGAAGACATGGCACAATGAGCAGTTCTTC
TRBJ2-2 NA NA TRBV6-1 CASSDRITGELFF TGTGCCAGCAGTGACAGAATCACCGGGGAGCTGTTTTTT
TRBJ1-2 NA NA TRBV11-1 CASSLDSIRDHGYTF TGTGCCAGCAGCTTGGATTCTATCAGGGACCATGGCTACACCTTC
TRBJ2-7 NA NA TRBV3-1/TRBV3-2 CASSQTTVYEQYF TGTGCCAGCAGCCAAACGACAGTTTACGAGCAGTACTTC
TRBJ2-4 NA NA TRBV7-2 CASSFRTLAKNIQYF TGTGCCAGCAGCTTTAGGACGCTAGCCAAAAACATTCAGTACTTC
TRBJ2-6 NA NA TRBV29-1 CSVEDSGQNPTNVLTF TGCAGCGTTGAAGATTCGGGGCAGAATCCGACCAACGTCCTGACTTTC
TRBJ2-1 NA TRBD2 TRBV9 CASSGSGSSYNEQFF TGTGCCAGCAGCGGGAGCGGGAGCTCCTACAATGAGCAGTTCTTC
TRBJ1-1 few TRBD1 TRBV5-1 CASSLERTGYTEAFF TGCGCCAGCAGCTTGGAGCGGACAGGGTACACTGAAGCTTTCTTT
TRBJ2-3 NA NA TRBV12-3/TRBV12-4 CASTVGGTDTQYF TGTGCCAGCACCGTAGGGGGCACAGATACGCAGTATTTT
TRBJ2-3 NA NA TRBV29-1 CSAVGTDTQYF TGCAGCGCCGTGGGCACAGATACGCAGTATTTT
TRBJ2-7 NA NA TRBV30 CAWSVSRVYEQYF TGTGCCTGGAGTGTGAGTAGAGTCTACGAGCAGTACTTC
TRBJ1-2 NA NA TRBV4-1 CASSQDVTAYGYTF TGCGCCAGCAGCCAAGATGTGACGGCTTATGGCTACACCTTC
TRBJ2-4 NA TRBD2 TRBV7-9 CASSRRSGGGRFVKNIQYF TGTGCCAGCAGCCGGAGGTCGGGAGGGGGAAGATTTGTCAAAAACATTCAGTACTTC
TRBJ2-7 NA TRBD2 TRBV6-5 CASSYSTSGSYEQYF TGTGCCAGCAGTTACTCGACTAGCGGGAGTTACGAGCAGTACTTC
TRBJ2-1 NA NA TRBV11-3 CASSGIRDPRFF TGTGCCAGCAGCGGGATTCGGGACCCCCGGTTCTTC
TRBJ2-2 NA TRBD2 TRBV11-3 CASSLIGRAGGELFF TGTGCCAGCAGCCTAATCGGGAGGGCAGGCGGGGAGCTGTTTTTT
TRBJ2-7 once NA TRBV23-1 CASSPISHGTLPYEQYF TGCGCCAGCAGTCCGATAAGCCACGGGACACTTCCCTACGAGCAGTACTTC
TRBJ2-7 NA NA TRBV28 CASSQTGPSGFEQYF TGTGCCAGCAGTCAGACAGGCCCCTCCGGATTTGAGCAGTACTTC
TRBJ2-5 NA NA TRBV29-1 CSVDRDEETQYF TGCAGCGTTGACAGGGATGAGGAGACCCAGTACTTC
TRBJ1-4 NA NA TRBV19 CASSIVGRREKLFF TGTGCCAGTAGTATAGTCGGGAGAAGGGAAAAACTGTTTTTT
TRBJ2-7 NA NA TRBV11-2 CASSLSPEQYF TGTGCCAGCAGCTTAAGCCCCGAGCAGTACTTC
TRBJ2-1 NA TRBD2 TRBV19 CASSIASGSYNEQFF TGTGCCAGTAGTATAGCTAGCGGGAGCTACAATGAGCAGTTCTTC
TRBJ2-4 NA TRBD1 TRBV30 CAWSVWRQGNIQYF TGTGCCTGGAGTGTATGGCGACAGGGGAACATTCAGTACTTC
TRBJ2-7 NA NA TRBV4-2 CASSQEMGRYYEQYF TGTGCCAGCAGCCAAGAGATGGGAAGGTACTACGAGCAGTACTTC
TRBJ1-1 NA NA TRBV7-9 CASTSFFRSGGTEAFF TGTGCCAGCACCAGCTTCTTTAGGTCGGGGGGGACTGAAGCTTTCTTT
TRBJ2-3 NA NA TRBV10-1 CASSEAASTDTQYF TGCGCCAGCAGTGAAGCGGCGAGCACAGATACGCAGTATTTT
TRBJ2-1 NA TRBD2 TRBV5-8 CASSFGRGVQFF TGTGCCAGCAGCTTCGGGCGGGGGGTGCAGTTCTTC
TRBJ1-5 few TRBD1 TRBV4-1 CASSQPLGGRGGQPQHF TGCGCCAGCAGCCAGCCCTTAGGGGGCAGGGGCGGTCAGCCCCAGCATTTT
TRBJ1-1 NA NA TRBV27 CATLRIRTTNTEAFF TGTGCCACCCTACGAATAAGGACAACTAACACTGAAGCTTTCTTT